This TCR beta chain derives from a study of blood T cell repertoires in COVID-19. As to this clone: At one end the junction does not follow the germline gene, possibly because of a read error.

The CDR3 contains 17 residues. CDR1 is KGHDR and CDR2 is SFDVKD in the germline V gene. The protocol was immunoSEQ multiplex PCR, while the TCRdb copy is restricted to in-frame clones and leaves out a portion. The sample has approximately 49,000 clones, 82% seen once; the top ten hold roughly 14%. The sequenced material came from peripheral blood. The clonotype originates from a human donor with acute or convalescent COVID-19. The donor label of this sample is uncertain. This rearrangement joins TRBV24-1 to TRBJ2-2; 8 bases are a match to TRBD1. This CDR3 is CAASDLEDRDGVGELFF. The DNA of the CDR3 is TGTGCCGCCAGTGATTTAGAGGACAGGGATGGTGTCGGGGAGCTGTTTTTT.